Shown below are 23 T cell receptor beta chains from a single sample sequenced in a study of liver allograft versus peripheral blood T cells. Study as a whole: Repertoires from peripheral blood of liver transplant recipients were compared with those inside their transplanted livers.

Via MiXCR, TCRdb re-called the reads, giving one row per CDR3 protein. The profile shows about 1,400 distinct CDR3 sequences, 13% of them singletons. The receptors stem from a human patient who had a liver transplant. A share of the T cells may be of graft donor origin.

For this clonotype: Given a far larger clone just one base away, this is likely a sequencing read error. V usage is TRBV6-6 and J usage is TRBJ2-3, with D perhaps being TRBD1 or TRBD2 (5 bases each). CDR1 and CDR2 from the germline V gene are MNHNY and SVGAGI (reference sequence). This CDR3 contains 12 residues. The CDR3 nucleotides are TGTGCCAGCCGGGAAACGACAGATATGCAGTATTTT. It specifies CASRETTDMQYF.

This clonotype has only a few counts. The chain links TRBV5-5 to TRBJ2-1, with D possibly being TRBD1 (7 bases). CDR1 is SGHKS and CDR2 is YYEKEE in the germline V gene (reference sequence). There are 14 residues in the CDR3. Trimming took 1 base from V and 8 from J, leaving 13 bases between them. CDR3 loop: CASSLQGGGDEQFF. The DNA for the CDR3 is TGTGCCAGCAGCTTGCAAGGGGGCGGGGATGAGCAGTTCTTC.

This clonotype is medium-sized within its sample. V is TRBV7-2 and J is TRBJ2-6; TRBD1 is a possible D gene (5 bases). Germline lookup yields CDR1 SGHTA and CDR2 FQGNSA. The V and J ends lost 1 base and 4 bases respectively, with 5 bases between them. This CDR3 region has 14 residues. CDR3 in DNA: TGTGCCAGCAGCTTAGACAGGGGGGCCAACGTCCTGACTTTC. It encodes CASSLDRGANVLTF.

By share, this clonotype counts as medium-sized. This chain connects TRBV12-3 or TRBV12-4 to TRBJ1-1; D gene unclear. Trimming stripped 10 bases from V and 5 bases from J, with 17 bases between. The CDR3 is made up of 13 amino acids. CDR3 sequence (DNA): TGTGCCATCGGACGGGGTCTGGGGACTGAAGCTTTCTTT. Its translation: CAIGRGLGTEAFF.

This clonotype rates as medium-sized (0.01 to 0.1%). This sequence joins TRBV7-2 and TRBJ2-3, with unresolved D. The CDR3 loop spans 18 amino acids. Germline CDR1 SGHTA, CDR2 FQGNSA. V was clipped by 5 bases and J by 0 bases, with 21 bases between them. CDR3 residues: CASSLSPALLSSTDTQYF. The CDR3 DNA is TGTGCCAGCAGCCTCTCCCCCGCGCTACTGTCTAGCACAGATACGCAGTATTTT.

This clonotype is labeled medium-sized. This chain uses TRBV5-1 with TRBJ2-7, with 13 bases matching TRBD2. Germline V CDR1 and CDR2: SGHRS, YFSETQ. V lost 4 bases to trimming and J lost 4 bases; unmatched junction nucleotides: 2. The CDR3 has 14 residues. CDR3 protein: CASSEGLAGYEQYV. CDR3 bases: TGCGCCAGCAGCGAGGGACTAGCGGGATACGAGCAGTACGTC.

By frequency in the sample, this clonotype is medium-sized. CDR3 nucleotides: TGTGCCAGCAGCTTGGTTCTCGCTCAGGGGGCGAGTGCTAACTATGGCTACACCTTC. It is translated as CASSLVLAQGASANYGYTF. The chain recombines TRBV5-6 with TRBJ1-2; 8 bases are a match to TRBD1. Germline V gene sequence: CDR1 SGHDT, CDR2 YYEEEE. V was clipped by 0 bases and J by 0 bases; unmatched bases: 13. The CDR3 totals 19 residues.

Relative to its sample, this clonotype is medium-sized. This chain joins TRBV12-3 or TRBV12-4 and TRBJ1-5; unclear D gene. The V end was cut by 3 bases, the J end by 5 bases, with 8 bases between. The CDR3 length is 13 residues. The CDR3 DNA sequence: TGTGCCAGCAGTTTCGGGTCGCATCAGCCCCAGCATTTT. Its protein is CASSFGSHQPQHF.

By share, this clonotype counts as large. CDR3 loop: CASSDTGGNTGELFF. CDR3 in DNA: TGTGCCAGCAGTGACACCGGGGGCAACACCGGGGAGCTGTTTTTT. This sequence joins TRBV6-5 and TRBJ2-2; either TRBD1 or TRBD2 may fit D (6 bases each). CDR1 and CDR2 (germline): MNHEY, SVGAGI. The CDR3 covers 15 residues. V was clipped by 5 bases and J by 2 bases, with 12 bases between them.

The J gene is TRBJ2-3, the V gene TRBV6-5; TRBD2 matches 9 bases. CDR3 length equals 18 residues. Germline V gene data show CDR1 as MNHEY and CDR2 as SVGAGI. The trim removed 0 bases at V and 2 bases at J, leaving 9 bases unmatched. CDR3 protein: CASSYSIRASGDTDTQYF. CDR3 DNA sequence: TGTGCCAGCAGTTACTCGATTCGGGCTAGCGGGGACACAGATACGCAGTATTTT.

This clonotype ranks as medium-sized (0.01 to 0.1%). The rearrangement links TRBV6-5 to TRBJ1-3, with D possibly being TRBD1 (5 bases). V lost 5 bases and J 0 bases, leaving 11 bases between the germline ends. This CDR3 has 15 amino acids. Germline loops: CDR1 MNHEY, CDR2 SVGAGI. The CDR3 nucleotides read TGTGCCAGCAGTGCCCCCGGGACCTCTGGAAACACCATATATTTT. It encodes CASSAPGTSGNTIYF.

This chain joins TRBV20-1 and TRBJ1-3; 8 bases fit TRBD1. V trimming: 0 bases; J trimming: 1 base; junction bases outside the gene matches: 5. CDR3 length: 16 residues. Germline V CDR1 and CDR2: DFQATT, SNEGSKA (reference sequence). The CDR3 nucleotides are TGCAGTGCTAGAGAAGCCAGGGGGCCTTCTGGAAACACCATATATTTT. Amino acid sequence: CSAREARGPSGNTIYF.

Points on this clonotype: A far more abundant clone sits one base away, making this likely a read error. The rearrangement joins TRBV6-1 to TRBJ1-6; no clear D gene. The germline V gene encodes CDR1 MNHNS and CDR2 SASEGT. The CDR3 is made up of 15 amino acids. CDR3 amino acids: CASSYDGLDKSPLHF. CDR3 coding DNA: TGTGCCAGCAGTTACGACGGCTTAGATAAATCACCCCTCCACTTT.

The gene calls are TRBV2 and TRBJ2-5; D is unclear. The germline V gene encodes CDR1 SNHLY and CDR2 FYNNEI. V was trimmed by 6 bases and J by 0 bases, leaving 5 bases between them. The CDR3 is made up of 12 amino acids. The CDR3, as DNA: TGTGCCAGCAGAGCATACCAAGAGACCCAGTACTTC. This encodes CASRAYQETQYF.

This clonotype counts as medium-sized (0.01 to 0.1%). The V gene is TRBV5-6, the J gene TRBJ2-7, with D possibly being TRBD1 or TRBD2 (5 bases each). Trimming stripped 0 bases from V and 5 bases from J, with 6 bases between. Germline V gives CDR1 SGHDT, CDR2 YYEEEE. This CDR3 region has 12 residues. The CDR3 sequence: CASSLVGDEQYF. CDR3 coding DNA: TGTGCCAGCAGCTTGGTGGGGGACGAGCAGTACTTC.

Comment on this clonotype: It is likely a read error: a sequence one base away is far more abundant. This sequence joins TRBV6-1 and TRBJ1-4, with D possibly being TRBD1 (5 bases). The CDR3 totals 17 residues. The V gene's germline CDR1 is MNHNS and CDR2 SASEGT. With 7 bases removed from V and 11 bases from J, the gap between germline ends came to 29 bases. DNA of the CDR3: TGTGCCAGCACTTCCGGGGCGGGCGGAGGAGGTTTCGGGAAACTGTTTTTT. Translation: CASTSGAGGGGFGKLFF.

By share, this clonotype ranks as medium-sized. This chain joins TRBV25-1 and TRBJ1-2, with a possible D match to TRBD1 (5 bases). Germline V lookup: CDR1 MGHDK, CDR2 SYGVNS. V was shortened by 6 bases and J by 3 bases, with 11 bases between the two germline ends. The CDR3 extends over 13 amino acids. The CDR3 reads CASRGGSHYGYTF. The CDR3 DNA is TGTGCCAGCAGGGGGGGGAGTCACTATGGCTACACCTTC.

In its sample, this clonotype ranks as medium-sized. J is TRBJ1-5 and V is TRBV27, with 8 bases fitting TRBD1. Germline V gene sequence: CDR1 MNHEY, CDR2 SMNVEV (reference sequence). V trimming: 5 bases; J trimming: 3 bases; junction bases outside the gene matches: 15. The CDR3 contains 18 residues. The CDR3 sequence: CASSPRGQGWSDNQPQHF. The CDR3 region has the DNA TGTGCCAGCAGTCCCCGCGGACAGGGATGGTCGGACAATCAGCCCCAGCATTTT.

This clonotype came up once. The chain combines TRBV6-5 with TRBJ2-7, with D tentatively TRBD1 (5 bases). The V end was cut by 4 bases, the J end by 0 bases, with 10 bases between. The CDR3 extends over 14 amino acids. Germline V gives CDR1 MNHEY, CDR2 SVGAGI. The CDR3 spells CASSSPTASYEQYF. CDR3 sequence (DNA): TGTGCCAGCAGTTCCCCGACAGCCTCCTACGAGCAGTACTTC.

This clonotype was seen a single time. This chain connects TRBV15 to TRBJ1-1; TRBD1 matches at 8 bases. Germline values: CDR1 LNHNV, CDR2 YYDKDF (reference sequence). The ends lost 1 base at V and 1 base at J; junction bases unmatched: 2. The CDR3 covers 15 residues. In nucleotides, the CDR3 is TGTGCCACCAGCAGAGCCGGGACAGGGAACACTGAAGCTTTCTTT. As protein: CATSRAGTGNTEAFF.

By sample share, this clonotype is medium-sized. The CDR3 nucleotides read TGTGCCAGCAGTTTACGGGGGGTCTTCGACGAGCAGTACTTC. This gives the protein CASSLRGVFDEQYF. The chain uses TRBV27 and TRBJ2-7; TRBD2 agrees at 7 bases. Germline V lookup: CDR1 MNHEY, CDR2 SMNVEV (reference sequence). The CDR3 has 14 amino acids. V shed 2 bases, J shed 5 bases, and the junction held 6 bases outside the gene matches.

This clonotype is judged large (0.1 to 1%). V usage is TRBV6-5 and J usage is TRBJ1-2; TRBD1 might be the D (5 bases). Between the trimmed V and J ends, which lost 4 bases and 6 bases, there was a span of 18 bases. CDR3 length: 15 residues. CDR1 MNHEY and CDR2 SVGAGI come from the germline V gene. The CDR3 here is CASSFRQINSNGYTF. CDR3 nucleotide sequence: TGTGCCAGCAGTTTCAGACAGATCAACTCTAATGGCTACACCTTC.

In this sample, this clonotype is medium-sized (0.01 to 0.1%). The chain recombines TRBV6-1 with TRBJ2-5, with D maybe TRBD2 (7 bases). Deletions cut 0 bases from V and 1 base from J, with 12 bases between. Germline V gene lookup returns CDR1 MNHNS and CDR2 SASEGT. The CDR3 spans 16 residues. The DNA of the CDR3 is TGTGCCAGCAGTGAAGCGGGAGGGACATTCCAAGAGACCCAGTACTTC. Residues: CASSEAGGTFQETQYF.